These 32 T cell receptor beta chains share one sample of origin, sequenced in a study of cytomegalovirus exposure and HLA in healthy donors. Primers included in the PCR were 60 Vbeta and 13 Jbeta primers. Measured with immunoSEQ multiplex PCR; TCRdb has only the in-frame clones, and not every one. The table for this sample gives roughly 34,000 clones. Source material: PBMCs. The receptors originated from a man aged 35 to 55 in good health and CMV-seronegative.

The V and J genes are TRBV6-5 and TRBJ2-7; 10 bases are a match to TRBD2. This CDR3 comprises 14 residues. The germline V gene encodes CDR1 MNHEY and CDR2 SVGAGI. Losses at the gene ends were 3 bases for V and 4 bases for J; bases not matched to a gene: 3. The CDR3 here is CASSYLAGDYEQYF. CDR3 DNA sequence: TGTGCCAGCAGTTATCTAGCGGGAGATTACGAGCAGTACTTC.

The chain combines TRBV19 with TRBJ2-7, with 12 bases that match TRBD2. The CDR3 loop spans 15 amino acids. V shed 5 bases, J shed 5 bases, and the junction held 7 bases outside the gene matches. CDR1 and CDR2 (germline): LNHDA, SQIVND (reference sequence). CDR3 region: CASSSTSGRFHEQYF. CDR3 sequence (DNA): TGTGCCAGTAGTTCTACTAGCGGGAGGTTCCACGAGCAGTACTTC.

The chain uses TRBV7-2 and TRBJ1-2, with D unresolved. V dropped 1 base and J dropped 4 bases, with 7 bases sitting between them. This CDR3 spans 13 amino acids. CDR1 is SGHTA, CDR2 FQGNSA, per germline. For the CDR3, the DNA is TGTGCCAGCAGCTTAGTTGGCCTCTATGGCTACACCTTC. Its protein is CASSLVGLYGYTF.

This chain links TRBV9 with TRBJ2-5; TRBD2 matches at 11 bases. The trim removed 2 bases at V and 0 bases at J, leaving 0 bases unmatched. The CDR3 runs 15 residues. Germline lookup yields CDR1 SGDLS and CDR2 YYNGEE. The CDR3 nucleotides read TGTGCCAGCAGCGTGACTAGCGGGGACCAAGAGACCCAGTACTTC. This sequence encodes CASSVTSGDQETQYF.

The rearrangement uses TRBV5-1 and TRBJ2-5; D is possibly TRBD2 (5 bases). The CDR3 is 14 amino acids. With 6 bases removed from V and 3 bases from J, the gap between germline ends came to 15 bases. CDR1 and CDR2 from the germline V gene are SGHRS and YFSETQ. The CDR3: CASTSAPGEETQYF. The DNA of the CDR3 is TGCGCCAGCACTTCCGCGCCCGGGGAAGAGACCCAGTACTTC.

The chain is built from TRBV6-5 and TRBJ2-5; the match to TRBD2 covers 10 bases. Germline V gene data show CDR1 as MNHEY and CDR2 as SVGAGI. V lost 0 bases, J lost 5 bases, and 6 bases stayed unmatched. CDR3 length equals 16 residues. CDR3 loop: CASSYSPSGSRETQYF. CDR3 DNA sequence: TGTGCCAGCAGTTACTCCCCTAGCGGGAGTCGGGAGACCCAGTACTTC.

CDR3 nucleotide sequence: TGTGCCAGTAGTATGTGGCAGGGTCGTCGAGAGACCCAGTACTTC. Its protein is CASSMWQGRRETQYF. This sequence joins TRBV19 and TRBJ2-5; TRBD1 might be the D (5 bases). This CDR3 is built from 15 residues. The germline V and J ends were trimmed by 3 bases and 4 bases, with 15 bases remaining between them. Germline V gives CDR1 LNHDA, CDR2 SQIVND (reference sequence).

The chain joins TRBV7-9 to TRBJ1-6, with TRBD1 matching over 9 bases. The germline gives CDR1 SEHNR, CDR2 FQNEAQ (reference sequence). The V segment lost 0 bases and the J segment 8 bases; nucleotides outside the gene matches: 2. The CDR3 sequence is 15 residues long. This chain's CDR3 is CASSLAGQGHSPLHF. CDR3 bases: TGTGCCAGCAGCTTAGCCGGACAGGGGCATTCACCCCTCCACTTT.

The J gene is TRBJ1-6, the V gene TRBV30; TRBD1 matches 7 bases. V shed 4 bases and J 4 bases; nucleotides not matched to a gene: 10. CDR3 size: 16 residues. CDR1 is GTSNPN, CDR2 SVGIG, per germline (reference sequence). The CDR3: CAWKDRALGYNSPLHF. The CDR3, as DNA: TGTGCCTGGAAAGACAGGGCCCTGGGATATAATTCACCCCTCCACTTT.

The chain uses TRBV30 and TRBJ1-5; 12 bases map to TRBD1. J gave up 3 bases and V 1 base, and 4 bases lay outside the gene matches. This CDR3 contains 16 residues. From germline, CDR1 is GTSNPN and CDR2 SVGIG (reference sequence). CDR3 DNA sequence: TGTGCCTGGAGTGGAGGGACAGGGGGCAACAATCAGCCCCAGCATTTT. It codes for CAWSGGTGGNNQPQHF.

The rearrangement uses TRBV5-4 and TRBJ1-1, with no clear D. From germline, CDR1 is SGHNT and CDR2 YYREEE (reference sequence). The length of the CDR3 is 12 residues. V was trimmed by 2 bases and J by 10 bases, leaving 12 bases between them. The CDR3 DNA follows: TGTGCCAGCAGCTTCTACAAGGAGACAGCTTTCTTT. As protein: CASSFYKETAFF.

The chain joins TRBV6-6 to TRBJ1-3; D call uncertain. The germline V gene encodes CDR1 MNHNY and CDR2 SVGAGI (reference sequence). V lost 0 bases, J lost 0 bases, and 9 bases lay in between. The CDR3 runs to 16 residues. The CDR3 coding sequence is TGTGCCAGCAGTTACTCCATCGCCAGCTCTGGAAACACCATATATTTT. It specifies CASSYSIASSGNTIYF.

The V gene is TRBV28, the J gene TRBJ2-7; possibly TRBD2 for D (7 bases). Germline CDR1 and CDR2: MDHEN and SYDVKM. The CDR3 runs to 13 residues. V dropped 10 bases and J dropped 5 bases, with 18 bases sitting between them. The CDR3 loop reads CAIRGGGFHEQYF. DNA for the CDR3: TGTGCCATCAGAGGGGGGGGTTTTCACGAGCAGTACTTC.

The chain is built from TRBV5-1 and TRBJ2-3, with TRBD2 identical over 13 bases. The CDR3 covers 21 residues. V lost 9 bases and J lost 3; bases outside the gene matches: 25. Germline loops: CDR1 SGHRS, CDR2 YFSETQ. The chain's CDR3 is CAIPQLGEGLAGEETTDTQYF. In DNA form, the CDR3 reads TGCGCCATCCCCCAGCTCGGGGAAGGACTAGCGGGAGAAGAGACGACAGATACGCAGTATTTT. Full variable domain (remainder filled in from reference TRBV5-1 and TRBJ2-3): KAGVTQTPRYLIKTRGQQVTLSCSPISGHRSVSWYQQTPGQGLQFLFEYFSETQRNKGNFPGRFSGRQFSNSRSEMNVSTLELGDSALYLCAIPQLGEGLAGEETTDTQYFGPGTRLTVL.

The chain carries TRBV9 and TRBJ2-2, with a weak D call TRBD1 (5 bases). CDR1 is SGDLS and CDR2 is YYNGEE in the germline V gene. V gave up 1 base and J gave up 9 bases, with 16 bases separating them. This CDR3 spans 15 amino acids. CDR3 sequence (DNA): TGTGCCAGCAGCGTATTGTCCCAGGGTAACCGGGAGCTGTTTTTT. This translates into CASSVLSQGNRELFF.

The V gene is TRBV7-9, the J gene TRBJ1-2, with 9 bases that match TRBD1. This CDR3 contains 16 residues. CDR1 is SEHNR and CDR2 is FQNEAQ in the germline V gene (reference sequence). V was clipped by 3 bases and J by 2 bases; unmatched bases: 7. Written as DNA, the CDR3 is TGTGCCAGCAGCTTTTCACCGGGACAGGGAAACTATGGCTACACCTTC. It specifies CASSFSPGQGNYGYTF.

The chain couples TRBV2 to TRBJ2-7, with D tentatively TRBD1 (5 bases). V lost 2 bases and J 3 bases, leaving 11 bases between the germline ends. Germline CDR1 SNHLY, CDR2 FYNNEI. The CDR3 is 14 residues long. As DNA, the CDR3 is TGTGCCAGCAGTGAACAGGGCCTACTCTACGAGCAGTACTTC. This sequence encodes CASSEQGLLYEQYF.

The rearrangement links TRBV18 to TRBJ2-3, with 7 nucleotides matching TRBD2. Trimming removed 3 bases from V and 4 bases from J; junction bases left unmatched: 13. CDR3 length equals 17 residues. CDR1 is KGHSH, CDR2 LQKENI, per germline. CDR3 DNA: TGTGCCAGCTCACCGCTCGGGGGAGGGGCAGAGTCAGATACGCAGTATTTT. Translating gives CASSPLGGGAESDTQYF. Looking up the rest from reference TRBV18 and TRBJ2-3 gives the full variable domain: NAGVMQNPRHLVRRRGQEARLRCSPMKGHSHVYWYRQLPEEGLKFMVYLQKENIIDESGMPKERFSAEFPKEGPSILRIQQVVRGDSAAYFCASSPLGGGAESDTQYFGPGTRLTVL.

Its frequency marks this clone as medium-sized (0.01 to 0.1%). This rearrangement joins TRBV19 to TRBJ1-1; TRBD1 aligns across 7 bases. The V gene end was trimmed by 5 bases and the J gene end by 4 bases; junction bases not matched to a gene: 10. Germline V gene sequence: CDR1 LNHDA, CDR2 SQIVND (reference sequence). The CDR3 length is 15 residues. The CDR3 region has the DNA TGTGCCAGTAGTCTCGTACCGACAGGGCCCACTGAAGCTTTCTTT. Its translation: CASSLVPTGPTEAFF.

V and J are TRBV18 and TRBJ2-7, with a weak D call TRBD2 (6 bases). The CDR3 has 16 residues. Germline CDR1 reads KGHSH; CDR2 reads LQKENI. Trimming removed 8 bases at V and 2 bases at J, with 22 bases between. CDR3: CASAPESWGLTYEQYF. CDR3 bases: TGTGCCAGCGCCCCGGAGTCTTGGGGACTTACCTACGAGCAGTACTTC.

The chain joins TRBV6-1 to TRBJ1-4; TRBD1 agrees at 8 bases. The germline gives CDR1 MNHNS, CDR2 SASEGT. This CDR3 has 15 amino acids. V lost 5 bases, J lost 3 bases, and 5 bases stayed unmatched. CDR3: CASSSGQASNEKLFF. The CDR3 DNA reads TGTGCCAGCAGTTCGGGACAGGCGTCTAATGAAAAACTGTTTTTT.

The gene calls are TRBV5-1 and TRBJ1-1; D may be TRBD1 (5 bases). The CDR3 spans 14 residues. V was shortened by 3 bases and J by 0 bases, with 9 bases between the two germline ends. CDR1 and CDR2 (germline): SGHRS, YFSETQ. The CDR3 DNA sequence: TGCGCCAGCAGCTCCCAGGGCCTGAACACTGAAGCTTTCTTT. It translates to CASSSQGLNTEAFF.

The V gene is TRBV5-1, the J gene TRBJ2-3; TRBD1 is a possible D gene (5 bases). Germline V gene lookup returns CDR1 SGHRS and CDR2 YFSETQ. Trimming shortened V by 2 bases and J by 0 bases, and 7 bases separated the two germline ends. The CDR3 is made up of 14 amino acids. The DNA for the CDR3 is TGCGCCAGCAGCTTAGGGGCCAGCACAGATACGCAGTATTTT. Translating gives CASSLGASTDTQYF.

The CDR3 DNA reads TGTGCCAGCTGCCGGACAGGGATTTCCCCTCAGCCCCAGCATTTT. Protein product: CASCRTGISPQPQHF. The chain recombines TRBV6-1 with TRBJ1-5, with TRBD1 identical over 8 bases. V lost 8 bases, J lost 6 bases, and 12 bases stayed unmatched. The CDR3 is 15 amino acids. Germline V gene sequence: CDR1 MNHNS, CDR2 SASEGT.

The J gene is TRBJ1-1, the V gene TRBV10-3; 7 bases agree with TRBD1. V dropped 6 bases and J dropped 1; count of bases not matched to a gene: 8. This CDR3 spans 15 amino acids. The germline V gene encodes CDR1 ENHRY and CDR2 SYGVKD. The CDR3 sequence is CAIRTRQGTNTEAFF. CDR3 coding DNA: TGTGCCATCAGAACTCGACAGGGTACGAACACTGAAGCTTTCTTT.

The CDR3 sequence: CASSSPRPGQGYRPSYEQYF. The DNA of the CDR3 is TGTGCCAGCAGTTCCCCACGCCCGGGACAGGGTTACCGACCCTCCTACGAGCAGTACTTC. V is TRBV6-9 and J is TRBJ2-7; 9 positions match TRBD1. The V gene end was trimmed by 4 bases and the J gene end by 0 bases; junction bases not matched to a gene: 19. The CDR3 sequence is 20 residues long. CDR1 is MNHGY and CDR2 is SVAAGI in the germline V gene.

The rearrangement uses TRBV4-2 and TRBJ2-7, with 8 bases fitting TRBD2. With V trimmed by 0 bases and J by 0 bases, 10 bases remained unmatched. CDR1 and CDR2 from the germline V gene are LGHNA and YNFKEQ. This CDR3 is built from 18 residues. Here the CDR3 DNA reads TGTGCCAGCAGCCAAGAACCCCTGATAGCGGGAATCTCCTACGAGCAGTACTTC. It codes for CASSQEPLIAGISYEQYF.

The chain uses TRBV18 and TRBJ2-7; D gene unclear. Germline V lookup: CDR1 KGHSH, CDR2 LQKENI. CDR3 size: 11 residues. V was clipped by 4 bases and J by 3 bases, with 4 bases between them. CDR3 sequence (DNA): TGTGCCAGCTCACTCCTCTACGAGCAGTACTTC. This codes for CASSLLYEQYF.

The rearrangement joins TRBV4-1 to TRBJ2-7; D is undetermined. Germline-derived CDR1 and CDR2 are MGHRA and YSYEKL. The CDR3 has 13 residues. V was clipped by 0 bases and J by 2 bases, with 5 bases between them. The CDR3 DNA reads TGCGCCAGCAGCCAAGATCAGACCTACGAGCAGTACTTC. This encodes CASSQDQTYEQYF.

The chain has TRBV2 and TRBJ1-1, with D possibly TRBD1 on 5 matching bases. Germline loops: CDR1 SNHLY, CDR2 FYNNEI. The CDR3 runs 13 residues. V was shortened by 9 bases and J by 0 bases, with 11 bases between the two germline ends. CDR3: CASPKGLNTEAFF. The CDR3 coding sequence is TGTGCCAGTCCTAAGGGGTTGAACACTGAAGCTTTCTTT.

The chain recombines TRBV5-1 with TRBJ2-1; no firm D call. The CDR3 extends over 13 amino acids. Trimming stripped 1 base from V and 3 bases from J, with 5 bases between. The V gene's germline CDR1 is SGHRS and CDR2 YFSETQ. CDR3 region: CASSLNSYNEQFF. In nucleotides, the CDR3 is TGCGCCAGCAGCTTGAACAGCTACAATGAGCAGTTCTTC.

V and J are TRBV7-6 and TRBJ2-3; no firm D call. The CDR3 consists of 14 residues. Trimming pared 5 bases from V and 1 base from J, leaving 10 bases between. CDR1 and CDR2 from the germline V gene are SGHVS and FNYEAQ. The CDR3 is CASSPLYRTDTQYF. CDR3 in DNA: TGTGCCAGCAGCCCTCTATATCGCACAGATACGCAGTATTTT.